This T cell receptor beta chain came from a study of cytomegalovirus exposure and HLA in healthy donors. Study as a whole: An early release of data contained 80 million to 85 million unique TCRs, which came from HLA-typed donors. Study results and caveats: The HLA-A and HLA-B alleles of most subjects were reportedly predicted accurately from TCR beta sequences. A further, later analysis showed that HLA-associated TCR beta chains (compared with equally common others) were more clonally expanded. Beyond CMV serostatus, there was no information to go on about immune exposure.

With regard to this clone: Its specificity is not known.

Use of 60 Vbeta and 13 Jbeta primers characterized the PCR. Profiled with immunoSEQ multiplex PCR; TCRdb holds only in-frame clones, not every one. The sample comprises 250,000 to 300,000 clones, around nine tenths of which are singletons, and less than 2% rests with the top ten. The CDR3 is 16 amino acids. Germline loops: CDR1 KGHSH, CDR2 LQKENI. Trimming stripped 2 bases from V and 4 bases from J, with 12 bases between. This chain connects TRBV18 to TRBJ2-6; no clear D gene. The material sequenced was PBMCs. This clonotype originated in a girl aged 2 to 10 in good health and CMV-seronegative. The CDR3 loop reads CASSPLTGSGANVLTF. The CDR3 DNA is TGTGCCAGCTCACCATTGACGGGTTCAGGGGCCAACGTCCTGACTTTC.